Shown below are 32 T cell receptor beta chains from a single sample sequenced in a study of shared clonotypes between healthy human individuals. Some clones are missing from TCRdb's copy, which holds only in-frame ones; the method was immunoSEQ multiplex PCR. There are around 980,000 clones in the sample; approximately 80% occur only once, and more than 0.55% lies in the top ten. Sequencing was done on a sample of memory CD4+ T cells from PBMCs. The subset is: CD45RA-negative fraction. The source of these receptors is a man younger than 35 in good health. Some clones in this sample may be carry-over from other donors' samples.

V usage is TRBV6-6 and J usage is TRBJ1-5; no clear D gene. V was trimmed by 2 bases and J by 2 bases, leaving 7 bases between them. The germline V gene encodes CDR1 MNHNY and CDR2 SVGAGI (reference sequence). This CDR3 has 14 amino acids. This chain's CDR3 is CASSYMVGNQPQHF. CDR3 DNA sequence: TGTGCCAGCAGTTACATGGTAGGCAATCAGCCCCAGCATTTT.

The CDR3 spells CASSRGGSGYNEQFF. CDR3 sequence (DNA): TGTGCCAGCAGCCGGGGTGGGAGTGGGTACAATGAGCAGTTCTTC. The genes are TRBV28 and TRBJ2-1; D perhaps matches TRBD2 (5 bases). V was trimmed by 6 bases and J by 4 bases, leaving 16 bases between them. The CDR3 covers 15 residues. From germline, CDR1 is MDHEN and CDR2 SYDVKM.

V gene TRBV30 combines with J gene TRBJ2-3; a possible D gene is TRBD2 (6 bases). V was shortened by 3 bases and J by 2 bases, with 12 bases between the two germline ends. The CDR3 loop spans 14 amino acids. In germline, CDR1 is GTSNPN, CDR2 SVGIG (reference sequence). For the CDR3, the DNA is TGTGCCTGGAGGGGCCGGACTATCACAGATACGCAGTATTTT. This encodes CAWRGRTITDTQYF.

The chain recombines TRBV7-6 with TRBJ2-5; 8 bases fit TRBD2. In germline, CDR1 is SGHVS, CDR2 FNYEAQ. Trimming at V came to 5 bases and at J to 4 bases, leaving 9 bases not matched to a gene. This CDR3 spans 15 amino acids. The CDR3 is CASSPLGLAGETQYF. The CDR3 DNA reads as TGTGCCAGCAGCCCCCTGGGGCTAGCGGGAGAGACCCAGTACTTC.

The chain recombines TRBV30 with TRBJ2-1, with no clear D. This CDR3 is 15 amino acids long. Trimming removed 2 bases from V and 0 bases from J, with 11 bases in between. Germline V gives CDR1 GTSNPN, CDR2 SVGIG (reference sequence). The CDR3 sequence is CAWSRQSSSYNEQFF. The CDR3 nucleotides read TGTGCCTGGAGTCGGCAGTCGAGCTCCTACAATGAGCAGTTCTTC.

A few counts support this clone. The chain links TRBV4-1 to TRBJ2-5; TRBD2 is a possible D gene (7 bases). This CDR3 comprises 15 residues. From germline, CDR1 is MGHRA and CDR2 YSYEKL. The germline V and J ends were trimmed by 0 bases and 10 bases, with 18 bases remaining between them. CDR3 sequence reads: CASSQDRGVGGGQYF. DNA of the CDR3: TGCGCCAGCAGCCAAGATCGAGGAGTAGGGGGGGGCCAGTACTTC.

For the CDR3, the DNA is TGTGCCAGCAGCATCGCTCGGGACAGGGGCGAGCAGTACTTC. Translation gives CASSIARDRGEQYF. The V call is TRBV7-2, the J call TRBJ2-7; TRBD1 agrees at 10 bases. The CDR3 has 14 amino acids. Germline-derived CDR1 and CDR2 are SGHTA and FQGNSA. V was pared by 5 bases and J by 6 bases, with 7 bases of the junction left unmatched.

About this clone itself: The junction differs from germline at one of its ends, possibly a read error. Additional DNA sequences in this sample encode the identical CDR3. V and J are TRBV29-1 and TRBJ2-5; D is uncertain. Germline V lookup: CDR1 SQVTM, CDR2 ANQGSEA. CDR3 length: 11 amino acids. The CDR3 coding sequence is TGCAGCGTGGAAGTGGGAGAGACCCAGTACTTC. Protein: CSVEVGETQYF.

This clone has only one observation. CDR3 DNA sequence: TGCGCCAGCCCTTGGGGTTGGCGGGAGGCCGGGGAGCAGTTCTTC. Protein: CASPWGWREAGEQFF. The chain employs TRBV10-2 and TRBJ2-1, with 8 bases aligning to TRBD2. V shed 8 bases, J shed 10 bases, and the junction held 16 bases outside the gene matches. The CDR3 length is 15 residues. Germline V gene sequence: CDR1 WSHSY, CDR2 SAAADI.

The chain links TRBV7-2 to TRBJ2-1; perhaps TRBD2 as D (5 bases). The CDR3 totals 15 residues. V was pared by 5 bases and J by 0 bases, with 11 bases between. The germline CDR1 and CDR2 sequences are SGHTA and FQGNSA. Here the CDR3 reads CASSRVRDSYNEQFF. CDR3 in DNA: TGTGCCAGCAGCCGAGTGAGGGACTCCTACAATGAGCAGTTCTTC. Filled out from reference TRBV7-2 and TRBJ2-1, the complete variable domain reads GAGVSQSPSNKVTEKGKDVELRCDPISGHTALYWYRQSLGQGLEFLIYFQGNSAPDKSGLPSDRFSAERTGGSVSTLTIQRTQQEDSAVYLCASSRVRDSYNEQFFGPGTRLTVL.

This chain connects TRBV28 to TRBJ1-2; 10 bases fit TRBD1. The CDR3 has 17 amino acids. The V gene's germline CDR1 is MDHEN and CDR2 SYDVKM. V shed 5 bases, J shed 4 bases, and the junction held 13 bases outside the gene matches. The DNA for the CDR3 is TGTGCCAGCAGTACACCATTGGGGGACAGGGGTCCCTATGGCTACACCTTC. Translated: CASSTPLGDRGPYGYTF.

As to this clone: At one boundary the junction diverges from the germline segment, which might be a read error. The chain joins TRBV28 to TRBJ1-4; D gene uncertain. The CDR3 runs 14 residues. Germline values: CDR1 MDHEN, CDR2 SYDVKM. CDR3 region: CAGSFRDLNEKLFF. Written as DNA, the CDR3 is TGTGCCGGCAGTTTCCGAGATCTTAATGAAAAACTGTTTTTT.

Remarks on this clone: This CDR3 is also generated by other DNA sequences in the sample. The chain is built from TRBV27 and TRBJ2-3, with TRBD2 matching 7 bases. Germline V gene lookup returns CDR1 MNHEY and CDR2 SMNVEV (reference sequence). V lost 3 bases, J lost 1 base, and 1 base stayed unmatched. The CDR3 covers 14 residues. DNA for the CDR3: TGTGCCAGCAGTTTTGGGGGGGGCACAGATACGCAGTATTTT. Translation gives CASSFGGGTDTQYF.

This clone was counted a single time. The chain uses TRBV28 and TRBJ1-1; a weak D match, TRBD1 (6 bases). This CDR3 is 13 amino acids long. Germline values: CDR1 MDHEN, CDR2 SYDVKM. The ends were cut back, 4 bases at V and 7 bases at J, with 13 bases in the middle. CDR3 in DNA: TGTGCCAGCAGTTCCCCTGGACAGTATGAAGCTTTCTTT. Protein: CASSSPGQYEAFF.

This clone has a handful of counts. The chain links TRBV7-9 to TRBJ2-1; 7 bases align to TRBD2. This CDR3 region has 15 residues. Germline-derived CDR1 and CDR2 are SEHNR and FQNEAQ (reference sequence). The ends lost 2 bases at V and 6 bases at J; junction bases unmatched: 7. The CDR3, as DNA: TGTGCCAGCAGCTTACGTTCGGGAGGTTCCAATGAGCAGTTCTTC. It specifies CASSLRSGGSNEQFF. The full variable domain, completed using reference TRBV7-9 and TRBJ2-1, is DTGVSQNPRHKITKRGQNVTFRCDPISEHNRLYWYRQTLGQGPEFLTYFQNEAQLEKSRLLSDRFSAERPKGSFSTLEIQRTEQGDSAMYLCASSLRSGGSNEQFFGPGTRLTVL.

The CDR3 is CASSQDPTGGRYGYTF. CDR3 bases: TGCGCCAGCAGCCAAGATCCCACAGGGGGACGGTATGGCTACACCTTC. The chain links TRBV4-1 to TRBJ1-2, with 8 bases lining up with TRBD1. The CDR3 sequence is 16 residues long. Looked up from germline, CDR1 is MGHRA and CDR2 is YSYEKL. V shed 0 bases, J shed 5 bases, and the junction held 8 bases outside the gene matches.

This clone has only one observation. The CDR3 region has the DNA TGTGCCAGCAGCTTAGAGACAGGCGGGAGCCAGTTCTTC. Protein product: CASSLETGGSQFF. V is TRBV11-2 and J is TRBJ2-1, with D possibly matching TRBD2 (7 bases). This CDR3 has 13 amino acids. Germline V gives CDR1 SGHAT, CDR2 FQNNGV. Trimming pared 0 bases from V and 13 bases from J, leaving 13 bases between. The complete variable domain, with remaining parts taken from reference TRBV11-2 and TRBJ2-1, reads EAGVAQSPRYKIIEKRQSVAFWCNPISGHATLYWYQQILGQGPKLLIQFQNNGVVDDSQLPKDRFSAERLKGVDSTLKIQPAKLEDSAVYLCASSLETGGSQFFGPGTRLTVL.

The CDR3 sequence is CARSLASVSSTNEKLFF. In DNA, the CDR3 is TGTGCCAGAAGCTTGGCCTCTGTCAGCTCAACTAATGAAAAACTGTTTTTT. The J gene is TRBJ1-4, the V gene TRBV5-3; unclear D gene. TRBV5-3 is an ORF, and what it does is uncertain. V was pared by 0 bases and J by 0 bases, with 12 bases between. The CDR3 is 17 residues long.

This clone has just a few counts. This chain uses TRBV28 with TRBJ2-1; TRBD1 agrees at 10 bases. Trimming cost V 5 bases and J 7 bases; bases outside gene matches: 11. The CDR3 totals 16 residues. Germline CDR1 is MDHEN and CDR2 is SYDVKM. The CDR3, as DNA: TGTGCCAGCAGTCCTATGACAGGGGGCGAGCTTAATGAGCAGTTCTTC. It encodes CASSPMTGGELNEQFF.

This clone was seen more than once but under ten times. The CDR3 DNA follows: TGTGCCAGCACTCAAACCGCTACCTCCTATGGCTACACCTTC. Translating it yields CASTQTATSYGYTF. The J gene is TRBJ1-2, the V gene TRBV7-2; no clear D gene. The CDR3 consists of 14 residues. Looked up from germline, CDR1 is SGHTA and CDR2 is FQGNSA. V shed 7 bases and J shed 4 bases, with 16 bases lying between them.

This clone was counted once. A far larger clone is one base from this, pointing to a likely read error. In the same sample, other DNA sequences code for this CDR3. V is TRBV7-2 and J is TRBJ2-3; no clear D gene. The CDR3 totals 11 residues. V lost 2 bases and J lost 4, with 1 base in between. From germline, CDR1 is SGHTA and CDR2 FQGNSA. This CDR3 reads CASSLSDTQYF. The CDR3 DNA follows: TGTGCCAGCAGCTTATCAGATACGCAGTATTTT.

This clone was seen a handful of times. The chain carries TRBV5-1 and TRBJ1-1, with D possibly being TRBD1 (5 bases). Trimming took off 6 bases at V and 5 bases at J, with 20 bases between the two ends. In germline, CDR1 is SGHRS, CDR2 YFSETQ. The CDR3 is 15 amino acids. The CDR3 nucleotides read TGCGCCAGCACTACGATAACTGGGGGAGGAACTGAAGCTTTCTTT. Encoded protein: CASTTITGGGTEAFF.

The V gene is TRBV9, the J gene TRBJ2-6, with no clear D. CDR1 SGDLS and CDR2 YYNGEE come from the germline V gene. V shed 2 bases and J shed 0 bases, with 6 bases lying between them. The CDR3 contains 15 residues. The CDR3, as DNA: TGTGCCAGCAGCGTCACCATCTCTGGGGCCAACGTCCTGACTTTC. This encodes CASSVTISGANVLTF.

A remark on this clone: A far bigger clonotype differs at one base, so this is likely a read error. This CDR3 is missing its conserved last phenylalanine or tryptophan, likely due to a read error. The chain joins TRBV30 to TRBJ1-2; a weak D match, TRBD1 (6 bases). The CDR3 length is 11 residues. In germline, CDR1 is GTSNPN, CDR2 SVGIG (reference sequence). Trimming took off 3 bases at V and 5 bases at J, with 7 bases between the two ends. CDR3 sequence reads: CAWRGAYGYTL. The CDR3 nucleotides are TGTGCCTGGAGGGGGGCGTATGGCTACACCCTC.

CDR3 DNA: TGTGCCATCAGAACCGACAGGGGGGAGACCCAGTACTTC. Translating it yields CAIRTDRGETQYF. V is TRBV10-3 and J is TRBJ2-5; 9 bases are shared with TRBD1. Trimming took 6 bases from V and 5 from J; bases not matched to a gene: 4. CDR3 length: 13 amino acids. From germline, CDR1 is ENHRY and CDR2 SYGVKD.

The chain links TRBV6-6 to TRBJ2-5; D is perhaps TRBD2 (5 bases). The germline CDR1 and CDR2 sequences are MNHNY and SVGAGI (reference sequence). Trimming took 8 bases from V and 13 from J, leaving 26 bases between them. The length of the CDR3 is 14 residues. CDR3 residues: CASQRQGSLPSWYF. Written as DNA, the CDR3 is TGTGCCAGCCAAAGGCAAGGGAGCCTGCCTTCGTGGTACTTC.

This CDR3 is CSVEGQRMNTEAFF. CDR3 DNA sequence: TGCAGCGTTGAAGGACAGCGGATGAACACTGAAGCTTTCTTT. The rearrangement links TRBV29-1 to TRBJ1-1; TRBD1 is a possible D gene (5 bases). CDR1 and CDR2 (germline): SQVTM, ANQGSEA. With 1 base removed from V and 0 bases from J, the gap between germline ends came to 9 bases. This CDR3 spans 14 amino acids. The whole variable domain, filled in from reference TRBV29-1 and TRBJ1-1, reads SAVISQKPSRDICQRGTSLTIQCQVDSQVTMMFWYRQQPGQSLTLIATANQGSEATYESGFVIDKFPISRPNLTFSTLTVSNMSPEDSSIYLCSVEGQRMNTEAFFGQGTRLTVV.

The V call is TRBV10-2, the J call TRBJ2-2; 8 positions agree with TRBD1. This CDR3 region has 16 residues. The germline V gene has CDR1 WSHSY and CDR2 SAAADI. V lost 4 bases, J lost 5 bases, and 9 bases stayed unmatched. The CDR3 bases are TGCGCCAGCAGTGCTGCAGGGGGCAGGAGGACCGGGGAGCTGTTTTTT. The encoded protein is CASSAAGGRRTGELFF.

This clone was counted once. V and J are TRBV5-1 and TRBJ2-2; TRBD1 aligns across 7 bases. This CDR3 contains 16 residues. V trimming: 0 bases; J trimming: 5 bases; junction bases outside the gene matches: 7. Germline V gives CDR1 SGHRS, CDR2 YFSETQ. CDR3 in amino acids: CASSLEARQGTGELFF. CDR3 bases: TGCGCCAGCAGCTTGGAGGCTCGACAGGGAACCGGGGAGCTGTTTTTT.

With regard to this clone: Other DNA sequences of this sample code for an identical CDR3. This chain connects TRBV6-1 to TRBJ1-1, with TRBD1 as a possible D gene (5 bases). The CDR3 consists of 15 residues. The germline CDR1 and CDR2 sequences are MNHNS and SASEGT. The germline V and J ends were trimmed by 6 bases and 4 bases, with 18 bases remaining between them. The CDR3 DNA sequence: TGTGCCAGCAGGGGAGAACAGGTGGGAGGCACTGAAGCTTTCTTT. Its translation: CASRGEQVGGTEAFF.

A word on this clone: Other DNA sequences in this specimen translate into the identical CDR3. The J gene is TRBJ2-7, the V gene TRBV2, with D possibly TRBD1 on 5 matching bases. CDR3 length: 12 residues. CDR1 is SNHLY and CDR2 is FYNNEI in the germline V gene. V was trimmed by 6 bases and J by 0 bases, leaving 6 bases between them. The CDR3 region is CASRDSSYEQYF. CDR3 sequence (DNA): TGTGCCAGCAGAGACAGCTCCTACGAGCAGTACTTC.

The rearrangement links TRBV15 to TRBJ1-2; 7 bases agree with TRBD1. The CDR3 covers 13 residues. Germline lookup yields CDR1 LNHNV and CDR2 YYDKDF (reference sequence). The J segment lost 6 bases and the V segment lost 4 bases, leaving 5 bases of the junction unmatched. The CDR3 loop reads CATSTRDSNGYTF. The CDR3 region has the DNA TGTGCCACCAGCACCCGGGACAGCAATGGCTACACCTTC.